The 19 T cell receptor beta chains below were found in one sample sequenced in a study of post-analysis software for immune sequencing data. Study-wide points: Comparison of patients with controls showed five or six TRBV segments more frequent in patients, TRBV5-6, TRBV5-1 and TRBV20-1 among them.

No antigens are known for them. Unique molecular identifiers were carried by the TCR beta cDNA libraries. Each CDR3 protein gets one entry after TCRdb re-called the PCR reads with MiXCR. Here the sample spans approximately 570,000 distinct CDR3 sequences, roughly 40% being singletons. The sequencing sample was made of blood. Every receptor here comes from a girl aged 10 to 17 with multiple sclerosis.

This clonotype was observed a few times. The chain joins TRBV20-1 to TRBJ2-1; a possible D gene is TRBD2 (5 bases). Germline V gives CDR1 DFQATT, CDR2 SNEGSKA (reference sequence). Trimming took off 3 bases at V and 0 bases at J, with 12 bases between the two ends. CDR3 length equals 15 residues. The CDR3: CSASSLANSYNEQFF. DNA for the CDR3: TGCAGTGCTAGTTCTCTAGCAAACTCCTACAATGAGCAGTTCTTC.

The chain combines TRBV12-3 or TRBV12-4 with TRBJ1-6; D may be TRBD1 (6 bases). The CDR3 has 16 residues. Trimming took off 3 bases at V and 7 bases at J, with 16 bases between the two ends. The CDR3 nucleotides are TGTGCCAGCAGTTTGAATAGGGGGAGGTTGAATTCACCCCTCCACTTT. It yields the protein CASSLNRGRLNSPLHF.

The V call is TRBV20-1, the J call TRBJ1-4; D not certain. Per the germline V gene, CDR1 is DFQATT and CDR2 is SNEGSKA (reference sequence). This CDR3 contains 13 residues. Trimming removed 6 bases at V and 5 bases at J, with 13 bases between. The CDR3 bases are TGCAGTGCCCTAGGGCCCCCGAATGAAAAACTGTTTTTT. The encoded protein is CSALGPPNEKLFF.

There are a few counts of this clonotype. The chain recombines TRBV29-1 with TRBJ1-2; perhaps TRBD1 as D (5 bases). V was pared by 3 bases and J by 8 bases, with 13 bases between. The CDR3 has 12 amino acids. Germline CDR1 reads SQVTM; CDR2 reads ANQGSEA. DNA for the CDR3: TGCAGCGTTGAGGGCCGCCAGGGAGGCTACACCTTC. Amino acid sequence: CSVEGRQGGYTF.

The rearrangement joins TRBV5-8 to TRBJ1-1; D is possibly TRBD1 (5 bases). There are 13 residues in the CDR3. Germline V lookup: CDR1 SGHTS, CDR2 YDEGEE. The V and J ends lost 4 bases and 4 bases respectively, with 11 bases between them. This CDR3 is CASSPGVRTEAFF. The DNA of the CDR3 is TGTGCCAGCAGCCCGGGGGTACGCACTGAAGCTTTCTTT. Filled out from reference TRBV5-8 and TRBJ1-1, the complete variable domain reads EAGVTQSPTHLIKTRGQQATLRCSPISGHTSVYWYQQALGLGLQFLLWYDEGEERNRGNFPPRFSGRQFPNYSSELNVNALELEDSALYLCASSPGVRTEAFFGQGTRLTVV.

The chain combines TRBV5-5 with TRBJ2-7; a weak D match, TRBD1 (5 bases). The CDR3 runs 16 residues. The V gene lost 4 bases and the J gene lost 4 bases, with 21 bases spanning the gap. CDR1 and CDR2 (germline): SGHKS, YYEKEE (reference sequence). CDR3 bases: TGTGCCAGCAGCCGAGAAGGGCAGGGTCTAATGTACGAGCAGTACTTC. Protein product: CASSREGQGLMYEQYF.

V is TRBV20-1 and J is TRBJ2-4; 7 nucleotides agree with TRBD2. The junction had 4 bases not matched to a gene; V was cut back by 4 bases and J by 1 base. The CDR3 loop spans 14 amino acids. CDR1 and CDR2 from the germline V gene are DFQATT and SNEGSKA (reference sequence). The CDR3 loop reads CSATGGGAKNIQYF. Here the CDR3 DNA reads TGCAGTGCTACCGGGGGAGGGGCCAAAAACATTCAGTACTTC.

This sequence joins TRBV10-3 and TRBJ2-5; D remains unclear. V lost 11 bases to trimming and J lost 11 bases, with 21 bases between them. CDR1 and CDR2 (germline): ENHRY, SYGVKD. The length of the CDR3 is 12 residues. The CDR3 sequence is CASESARAEQYF. CDR3 DNA: TGTGCCTCAGAATCGGCACGGGCTGAGCAGTACTTC.

This clonotype was detected only a few times. This rearrangement joins TRBV28 to TRBJ2-7; 9 nucleotides line up with TRBD2. The CDR3 loop spans 15 amino acids. The V segment lost 6 bases and the J segment 6 bases; nucleotides outside the gene matches: 12. Germline values: CDR1 MDHEN, CDR2 SYDVKM. In nucleotides, the CDR3 is TGTGCCAGCAGCCCCCCCCGGGCTAGCGGGGCCGAGCAGTACTTC. It translates to CASSPPRASGAEQYF. Full variable domain (outside the CDR3, taken from reference TRBV28 and TRBJ2-7): DVKVTQSSRYLVKRTGEKVFLECVQDMDHENMFWYRQDPGLGLRLIYFSYDVKMKEKGDIPEGYSVSREKKERFSLILESASTNQTSMYLCASSPPRASGAEQYFGPGTRLTVT.

This clonotype was seen a handful of times. This chain links TRBV12-3 or TRBV12-4 with TRBJ2-7, with unresolved D. Judging by the DNA end, TRBJ2-4 fits better; the J call may be wrong. The CDR3 runs to 12 residues. The CDR3 protein is CASSLANSIQYF. The CDR3 DNA follows: TGTGCCAGCAGTTTAGCGAACAGCATTCAGTACTTC.

This rearrangement joins TRBV5-1 to TRBJ2-5, with 11 positions matching TRBD2. The CDR3 extends over 17 amino acids. The V segment lost 4 bases and the J segment 4 bases; nucleotides outside the gene matches: 12. In germline, CDR1 is SGHRS, CDR2 YFSETQ. The CDR3 reads CASSTSSGRPGRETQYF. The CDR3 DNA follows: TGCGCCAGCAGCACCTCTAGCGGGAGGCCCGGGAGAGAGACCCAGTACTTC. The full variable domain, in which reference TRBV5-1 and TRBJ2-5 provide the parts outside the CDR3, is KAGVTQTPRYLIKTRGQQVTLSCSPISGHRSVSWYQQTPGQGLQFLFEYFSETQRNKGNFPGRFSGRQFSNSRSEMNVSTLELGDSALYLCASSTSSGRPGRETQYFGPGTRLLVL.

J is TRBJ2-5 and V is TRBV2, with TRBD2 as a possible D gene (5 bases). The J call may be in error: the DNA end matches TRBJ2-7 better. The CDR3 is 11 amino acids. The germline CDR1 and CDR2 sequences are SNHLY and FYNNEI. This CDR3 is CASGGGDEQYF. In nucleotides, the CDR3 is TGTGCCAGCGGAGGTGGGGACGAGCAGTACTTC.

This rearrangement joins TRBV19 to TRBJ1-1; D call uncertain. Trimming pared 8 bases from V and 0 bases from J, leaving 13 bases between. Germline lookup yields CDR1 LNHDA and CDR2 SQIVND (reference sequence). This CDR3 contains 14 residues. Here the CDR3 DNA reads TGTGCCAGTCGACAATCCGGGTTGAACACTGAAGCTTTCTTT. Its translation is CASRQSGLNTEAFF.

This clonotype was observed a few times. The chain carries TRBV5-1 and TRBJ2-1, with D possibly being TRBD1 (5 bases). Germline CDR1 reads SGHRS; CDR2 reads YFSETQ. V lost 3 bases and J lost 0, with 13 bases in between. The CDR3 has 16 residues. CDR3 nucleotide sequence: TGCGCCAGCAGCTCTAGGGGCCTGTACTCCTACAATGAGCAGTTCTTC. As protein: CASSSRGLYSYNEQFF.

This clonotype was observed a single time. This rearrangement joins TRBV29-1 to TRBJ1-1; D is possibly TRBD1 (5 bases). The V end was cut by 7 bases, the J end by 4 bases, with 19 bases between. This CDR3 contains 14 residues. Germline loops: CDR1 SQVTM, CDR2 ANQGSEA. CDR3 sequence (DNA): TGCAGCGCGAACATACAGGCCGAGCGCACTGAAGCTTTCTTT. It is translated as CSANIQAERTEAFF.

The chain is built from TRBV6-5 and TRBJ2-7; D is tentatively TRBD1 or TRBD2 (6 bases each). CDR1 and CDR2 (germline): MNHEY, SVGAGI. The CDR3 has 15 amino acids. V lost 0 bases to trimming and J lost 4 bases, with 13 bases between them. The CDR3 DNA is TGTGCCAGCAGTTACTCGAGGGGGGCCTCGTACGAGCAGTACTTC. It specifies CASSYSRGASYEQYF.

The CDR3 coding sequence is TGTGCCAGCAGCATAAGACTAGCGGGGTACAATGAGCAGTTCTTC. Protein product: CASSIRLAGYNEQFF. The V and J genes are TRBV6-5 and TRBJ2-1, with 11 nucleotides matching TRBD2. V shed 6 bases and J 4 bases; nucleotides not matched to a gene: 5. The germline V gene has CDR1 MNHEY and CDR2 SVGAGI. The CDR3 spans 15 residues.

This chain links TRBV29-1 with TRBJ2-3, with 13 bases matching TRBD2. The CDR3 extends over 14 amino acids. J lost 2 bases, V lost 7 bases, and 3 bases had no gene match. Germline values: CDR1 SQVTM, CDR2 ANQGSEA. The DNA for the CDR3 is TGCAGCGGGGGACTAGCGGGGCTCACAGATACGCAGTATTTT. Residues: CSGGLAGLTDTQYF.

The CDR3 sequence is CASSEAGRRNQPQHF. The CDR3 nucleotides are TGTGCCAGCAGTGAAGCCGGGAGACGCAATCAGCCCCAGCATTTT. The chain employs TRBV6-1 and TRBJ1-5; no clear D. The V gene's germline CDR1 is MNHNS and CDR2 SASEGT. V lost 0 bases to trimming and J lost 2 bases, with 8 bases between them. The CDR3 loop spans 15 amino acids.